Listed below are T cell receptor beta chains from one sample, sequenced in a study of early T cells in non-severe SARS-CoV-2 infection. TCRdb re-derived calls from the 5' RACE reads in MiXCR, one entry per CDR3 protein. The table includes some 91,000 distinct CDR3 sequences, approximately 13% detected once. Sequenced material: whole blood. These receptors came from an adult who was a healthcare worker with PCR-confirmed SARS-CoV-2 infection or an uninfected control (not recorded which). CDR3s include the opening cysteine and the closing phenylalanine or tryptophan. Fields, in order: clone size, V gene, J gene, D gene, CDR3 DNA, CDR3 protein. D genes are given only for firm matches. Clone size is not always given. Where it is, it says once, few, many or a class for expanded clones.

>.|TRBV11-2|TRBJ2-7|.
TGTGCCAGCAGCCCCCGGGACGAGACCGTCGGGCAGTACTTC
CASSPRDETVGQYF
>.|TRBV5-6|TRBJ2-5|.
TGTGCCAGCAGTGCCACCCCCGGGACTCGCGAGACCCAGTACTTC
CASSATPGTRETQYF
>.|TRBV20-1|TRBJ2-7|.
TGCAGTGCCAGCCGAGGGGGGGACGAGCAGTACTTC
CSASRGGDEQYF
>few|TRBV6-5|TRBJ2-2|.
TGTGCCAGCAGTTACGAGAACACCGGGGAGCTGTTTTTT
CASSYENTGELFF
>.|TRBV3-1|TRBJ1-2|.
TGTGCCAGCAGCCAAGGAGAGGCCTTCTTTGGCTACACCTTC
CASSQGEAFFGYTF
>many|TRBV3-1|TRBJ2-5|.
TGTGCCAGCAGCCAAACATCGAAAGATCGCCAGTACTTC
CASSQTSKDRQYF
>.|TRBV19|TRBJ1-1|.
TGTGCCAGTAGTACAGGGTTGGCCACTGAAGCTTTCTTT
CASSTGLATEAFF
>many|TRBV7-9|TRBJ1-1|.
TGTGCCAGCAGCCGAGGGAACACTGAAGCTTTCTTT
CASSRGNTEAFF
>few|TRBV10-3|TRBJ1-2|TRBD1
TGTGCCATCAGGGGACAGCACTATGGCTACACCTTC
CAIRGQHYGYTF
>few|TRBV11-2|TRBJ1-1|.
TGTGCCAGCAGCCCACAGGGACTAATGAACACTGAAGCTTTCTTT
CASSPQGLMNTEAFF
>.|TRBV12-3/TRBV12-4|TRBJ2-3|.
TGTGCCAGCACCCGGGCCTACACAGATACGCAGTATTTT
CASTRAYTDTQYF
>.|TRBV24-1|TRBJ2-1|TRBD1
TGTGCCACCAGATCCAGGGGGCCTTACAATGAGCAGTTCTTC
CATRSRGPYNEQFF
>few|TRBV20-1|TRBJ2-2|.
TGCAGTGCTTACACAGGGAAATTGGCCACCGGGGAGCTGTTTTTT
CSAYTGKLATGELFF
>many|TRBV24-1|TRBJ2-6|TRBD1
TGTGCCACCAGTGACCCCTCCCGGGACAGGGCTGGGGCCAACGTCCTGACTTTC
CATSDPSRDRAGANVLTF
>few|TRBV7-8|TRBJ2-3|.
TGTGCCAGCAGCTTATTTAACCGAAGGTCTGTTGGCACAGATACGCAGTATTTT
CASSLFNRRSVGTDTQYF
>many|TRBV28|TRBJ2-6|TRBD1
TGTGCCAGCAGTTTACAAGGGACAGGGAGAGGGGCCAACGTCCTGACTTTC
CASSLQGTGRGANVLTF
>many|TRBV7-3|TRBJ2-3|TRBD1
TGTGCCAGCAGGTCAAGGGGGCGGGGCACAGATACGCAGTATTTT
CASRSRGRGTDTQYF
>.|TRBV5-1|TRBJ1-1|.
TGCGCCAGCAGCGTGGACAGTACTTACAGCAACACTGAAGCTTTCTTT
CASSVDSTYSNTEAFF
>many|TRBV29-1|TRBJ2-5|TRBD2
TGCAGCGTGAGCGGGACTCGGCAAGAGACCCAGTACTTC
CSVSGTRQETQYF
>.|TRBV10-1|TRBJ2-7|.
TGCGCCAGCAGCAGGTCGGCCGACAGTACCTTCCGGTACTTC
CASSRSADSTFRYF
>.|TRBV4-3|TRBJ1-2|.
TGCGCCAGCAGCCAAGCCATCCGAAACTATGGCTACACCTTC
CASSQAIRNYGYTF
>.|TRBV11-2|TRBJ2-2|TRBD2
TGTGCCAGCAGCCCCCCCCTCGGACTAGCGGAAACCGGGGAGCTGTTTTTT
CASSPPLGLAETGELFF
>.|TRBV6-5|TRBJ1-1|TRBD1
TGTGCCAGCAGTTACATTGGAGGGGGCATCACTGAAGCTTTCTTT
CASSYIGGGITEAFF
>many|TRBV7-9|TRBJ2-5|.
TGTGCCAGCAGCTTGGCCGGTTCACGGCAAGAGACCCAGTACTTC
CASSLAGSRQETQYF
>.|TRBV28|TRBJ2-4|.
TGTGCCAGCAGTTTAGAGGGGTTGGCCAAAAACATTCAGTACTTC
CASSLEGLAKNIQYF
>many|TRBV12-3/TRBV12-4|TRBJ2-5|.
TGTGCCAGCAGTCCAGCCGGTGGGGGCCAAGAGACCCAGTACTTC
CASSPAGGGQETQYF
>many|TRBV11-2|TRBJ2-7|.
TGTGCCAGCAGCTTAGCCGGGGGACCCTACGAGCAGTACTTC
CASSLAGGPYEQYF
>many|TRBV18|TRBJ2-1|.
TGTGCCAGCTCACCGATGACGAGCTCCTACAATGAGCAGTTCTTC
CASSPMTSSYNEQFF
>many|TRBV11-2|TRBJ2-7|.
TGTGCCAGCAGCTCCCTGGGGATGACCTACGAGCAGTACTTC
CASSSLGMTYEQYF
>many|TRBV7-6|TRBJ2-3|TRBD1
TGTGCCAGCAGCTCCGCCGGGGCAGGGGGCAGAGATACGCAGTATTTT
CASSSAGAGGRDTQYF
>few|TRBV12-3/TRBV12-4|TRBJ1-2|.
TGTGCCAGCAGTCCCGACAGAATATATGGCTACACCTTC
CASSPDRIYGYTF
>.|TRBV4-1|TRBJ2-2|TRBD1
TGCGCCAGCAGGAAAGGGCCCACAGGGGGGAACACCGGGGAGCTGTTTTTT
CASRKGPTGGNTGELFF
>many|TRBV28|TRBJ2-7|.
TGTGCCAGCAGTTTCGTGGTCCTCAGCTCCTACGAGCAGTACTTC
CASSFVVLSSYEQYF
>few|TRBV6-2/TRBV6-3|TRBJ2-3|.
TGTGCCAGCAGTTACGCGGCGGGGGCGGCAGATACGCAGTATTTT
CASSYAAGAADTQYF
>.|TRBV11-1|TRBJ1-1|.
TGTGCCAGCAGCTTTAGTGTGGAGAACACTGAAGCTTTCTTT
CASSFSVENTEAFF
>many|TRBV20-1|TRBJ1-5|TRBD1
TGCAGTGCTAGAGATCCCAGGGGGGGCAATCAGCCCCAGCATTTT
CSARDPRGGNQPQHF
>many|TRBV5-1|TRBJ1-1|.
TGCGCCAGCAGCTTTGATAGGGGAGGGCGGAACACTGAAGCTTTCTTT
CASSFDRGGRNTEAFF
>many|TRBV5-6|TRBJ1-6|TRBD1
TGTGCCAGCAACCCCTTCACTGGGACAGCATCCTATAATTCACCCCTCCACTTT
CASNPFTGTASYNSPLHF
>many|TRBV7-2|TRBJ2-7|.
TGTGCCAGCAGCCGCCGGGACACCGACTACGAGCAGTACTTC
CASSRRDTDYEQYF
>.|TRBV27|TRBJ2-1|TRBD2
TGTGCCAGCAGTTTACCCCCAGCTAGCGGACGAGGCAATGAGCAGTTCTTC
CASSLPPASGRGNEQFF
>.|TRBV11-2|TRBJ2-1|.
TGTGCCAGCAGCTTAGGGTCTTCTTTCCCCTACAATGAGCAGTTCTTC
CASSLGSSFPYNEQFF
>.|TRBV5-4|TRBJ2-2|TRBD1
TGTGCCAGCAGCCAAGCCGGGACAGGGACCGGGGAGCTGTTTTTT
CASSQAGTGTGELFF
>.|TRBV15|TRBJ2-3|TRBD1
TGTGCCACCAGCAGCGTACAGGGGCGGGGCACAGATACGCAGTATTTT
CATSSVQGRGTDTQYF
>once|TRBV12-3/TRBV12-4|TRBJ2-1|.
TGTGCCAGCAGCCAAACCGGGACGCGGTCCTACAATGAGCAGTTCTTC
CASSQTGTRSYNEQFF
>few|TRBV11-3|TRBJ1-6|TRBD1
TGTGCCAGCAGCGCGCAGGGGGCCCTAGCCTCACCCCTCCACTTT
CASSAQGALASPLHF
>.|TRBV11-2|TRBJ2-7|.
TGTGCCAGCAGCCCCAGGGGTTTATACTACGAGCAGTACTTC
CASSPRGLYYEQYF
>.|TRBV28|TRBJ1-1|.
TGTGCCAGCAAGCTACCAGAGAACACTGAAGCTTTCTTT
CASKLPENTEAFF
>few|TRBV29-1|TRBJ2-1|TRBD2
TGCAGCGTTGAAGATGGGCCCAGGCTAGCGGGGTACAATGAGCAGTTCTTC
CSVEDGPRLAGYNEQFF
>many|TRBV29-1|TRBJ1-1|.
TGCGGGGGTGGACAGTACACTGAAGCTTTCTTT
CGGGQYTEAFF
>few|TRBV29-1|TRBJ2-1|.
TGCAGCGCGCGGACGGCGAGCTCCTACAATGAGCAGTTCTTC
CSARTASSYNEQFF
>.|TRBV28|TRBJ1-5|.
TGTGCCAGCAGGACGGGAGGTCAGCCCCAGCATTTT
CASRTGGQPQHF
>many|TRBV28|TRBJ2-7|.
TGTGCCAGCAGTTTTTTTGGGGGTAGAAACGAGCAGTACTTC
CASSFFGGRNEQYF
>.|TRBV2|TRBJ2-7|TRBD1
TGTGCCAGCAGTGGAGGGGGCGCGGACGAGCAGTACTTC
CASSGGGADEQYF
>.|TRBV6-5|TRBJ2-7|.
TGTGCCAGCAGTTACTCTTGGGGGCGAGGGTCCTACGAGCAGTACTTC
CASSYSWGRGSYEQYF
>many|TRBV6-2/TRBV6-3|TRBJ2-1|.
TGTGCCAGCAGTTACTCCCCGGGTAGCGTTTACAATGAGCAGTTCTTC
CASSYSPGSVYNEQFF